These 14 T cell receptor beta chains were sequenced from one sample in a study of blood T cell repertoires in COVID-19. Sequenced by immunoSEQ multiplex PCR; TCRdb stores in-frame clones only, minus some. The sample records 110,000 or so clones, 81% being singletons. The sample taken for sequencing was peripheral blood. The receptors come from a man between 50 and 59 years old with acute or convalescent COVID-19.

The chain couples TRBV10-2 to TRBJ1-5; tentatively, D is TRBD1 (6 bases). The CDR3 covers 15 residues. With 0 bases removed from V and 6 bases from J, the gap between germline ends came to 12 bases. Per germline, CDR1 WSHSY and CDR2 SAAADI. The CDR3: CASSESQGNAQPQHF. The CDR3 DNA sequence: TGCGCCAGCAGTGAGTCACAGGGTAATGCTCAGCCCCAGCATTTT.

This chain connects TRBV18 to TRBJ1-1; a possible D gene is TRBD1 (5 bases). Per the germline V gene, CDR1 is KGHSH and CDR2 is LQKENI. With 3 bases removed from V and 1 base from J, the gap between germline ends came to 12 bases. This CDR3 is built from 15 residues. The DNA of the CDR3 is TGTGCCAGCTCACCCTCAGACAGACAGAACACTGAAGCTTTCTTT. As protein: CASSPSDRQNTEAFF.

This chain links TRBV6-1 with TRBJ2-1; the match to TRBD2 covers 10 bases. The germline gives CDR1 MNHNS, CDR2 SASEGT. CDR3 size: 18 residues. V was clipped by 2 bases and J by 1 base; unmatched bases: 8. The CDR3 sequence: CASSEWGLAPGSYNEQFF. DNA of the CDR3: TGTGCCAGCAGTGAATGGGGACTAGCGCCCGGGTCCTACAATGAGCAGTTCTTC.

The chain joins TRBV5-1 to TRBJ1-6; D possibly corresponds to TRBD1 (5 bases). The CDR3 totals 16 residues. V dropped 0 bases and J dropped 8 bases, with 15 bases sitting between them. The germline V gene has CDR1 SGHRS and CDR2 YFSETQ. The CDR3 DNA follows: TGCGCCAGCAGCTTGGCGGGAGGGGCCGGGGATTCACCCCTCCACTTT. Translating gives CASSLAGGAGDSPLHF.

V usage is TRBV29-1 and J usage is TRBJ1-2, with D uncertain. CDR1 is SQVTM, CDR2 ANQGSEA, per germline. V was trimmed by 0 bases and J by 4 bases, leaving 9 bases between them. CDR3 length equals 13 residues. CDR3: CSVEDARSYGYTF. CDR3 in DNA: TGCAGCGTTGAAGATGCGAGGAGCTATGGCTACACCTTC.

This sequence joins TRBV21-1 and TRBJ2-7; the D segment call TRBD2 is taken from the table without a DNA check. TRBV21-1 is a known pseudogene. There are 13 residues in the CDR3. The CDR3 DNA is TGTGCCAGCACCCTCCACTGCTCCTACGAGCAGTACGTC. It yields the protein CASTLHCSYEQYV.

This clone was seen once. V gene TRBV7-9 combines with J gene TRBJ2-1, with 9 nucleotides matching TRBD2. The CDR3 runs 15 residues. The V gene's germline CDR1 is SEHNR and CDR2 FQNEAQ (reference sequence). The junction had 10 bases not matched to a gene; V was cut back by 5 bases and J by 8 bases. The CDR3 nucleotides read TGTGCCAGCAGCAGAGGCGGGGGGGCCAACGATGAGCAGTTCTTC. Its protein product is CASSRGGGANDEQFF.

V gene TRBV28 combines with J gene TRBJ1-3, with a weak D call TRBD1 (6 bases). V dropped 4 bases and J dropped 4 bases, with 17 bases sitting between them. Germline V gives CDR1 MDHEN, CDR2 SYDVKM. The CDR3 contains 16 residues. The CDR3 region is CASSSPAQGKGNTIYF. DNA of the CDR3: TGTGCCAGCAGTTCGCCGGCACAGGGTAAGGGAAACACCATATATTTT.

The chain links TRBV5-6 to TRBJ1-1, with 9 nucleotides matching TRBD1. Germline assignment: CDR1 SGHDT and CDR2 YYEEEE. The CDR3 runs to 16 residues. J gave up 8 bases and V 4 bases, and 15 bases lay outside the gene matches. In nucleotides, the CDR3 is TGTGCCAGCAGCATGTCCGGGACAGGGTCTCATGAGGAAGCTTTCTTT. It translates to CASSMSGTGSHEEAFF.

This clone was recorded a few times. The V and J genes are TRBV30 and TRBJ1-1, with D unresolved. Germline-derived CDR1 and CDR2 are GTSNPN and SVGIG (reference sequence). V dropped 5 bases and J dropped 3 bases, with 13 bases sitting between them. The CDR3 has 13 amino acids. CDR3 sequence: CAWLQAFDTEAFF. CDR3 in DNA: TGTGCCTGGCTCCAGGCTTTTGACACTGAAGCTTTCTTT.

The genes are TRBV6-1 and TRBJ1-3, with D maybe TRBD1 (5 bases). The V gene's germline CDR1 is MNHNS and CDR2 SASEGT. Trimming stripped 0 bases from V and 2 bases from J, with 8 bases between. This CDR3 comprises 15 residues. The CDR3 coding sequence is TGTGCCAGCAGTGAAGCGGGAGGGGCTGGAAACACCATATATTTT. It specifies CASSEAGGAGNTIYF.

The genes are TRBV28 and TRBJ1-2, with 8 bases identical to TRBD1. The ends lost 6 bases at V and 7 bases at J; junction bases unmatched: 13. The CDR3 sequence is 15 residues long. The germline V gene has CDR1 MDHEN and CDR2 SYDVKM. The CDR3, as DNA: TGTGCCAGCAGCCCAGCCGGCAGGGGGCAACTTGGCTACACCTTC. Its protein is CASSPAGRGQLGYTF.

The chain recombines TRBV19 with TRBJ2-2; a possible D gene is TRBD2 (6 bases). CDR3 size: 15 residues. Looked up from germline, CDR1 is LNHDA and CDR2 is SQIVND (reference sequence). With 5 bases removed from V and 4 bases from J, the gap between germline ends came to 14 bases. The CDR3 here is CASSAYGGGTGELFF. DNA of the CDR3: TGTGCCAGTAGTGCCTACGGGGGTGGCACCGGGGAGCTGTTTTTT.

The chain employs TRBV5-4 and TRBJ2-3, with D tentatively TRBD1 (5 bases). The germline gives CDR1 SGHNT, CDR2 YYREEE (reference sequence). The CDR3 covers 14 residues. V lost 1 base and J 0 bases, leaving 6 bases between the germline ends. The CDR3 is CASSLPGSTDTQYF. Written as DNA, the CDR3 is TGTGCCAGCAGCTTGCCAGGGAGCACAGATACGCAGTATTTT.